The present entry profiles one T cell receptor (beta chain) with its context. This clonotype was recorded many times. Its antigen remains undetermined. Base qualities are not recorded, but no much larger clone differs from it by a single base. This entry belongs to a study of T cell repertoires in cytomegalovirus infection (dated by TCRdb to about 2019). General notes on the study: Donor HLA type was relevant to the analysis, because carriage of CMV infection together with the matching HLA type was indicated by public TCR beta signatures. Broad study findings and their caveats: Carriers of CMV infection plus the relevant HLA type were discriminated by the cumulative frequency of public TCR beta family members in the study cohort and in an independent roughly 370-donor cohort. In the ex vivo response, HLA-C-restricted CMV-specific TCR beta clonotypes were dominant, and in two of eight donors the single most frequent clonotype came from this HLA-C-restricted group.

The instrument was an Illumina HiSeq 1500. Using fastp at Q25 and MiXCR, TCRdb reprocessed the public reads and kept productive beta chains. A single entry per CDR3 protein holds the most common genes and DNA from its merged rows. Present in this sample are 200,000 to 300,000 distinct CDR3 sequences, 5% to 8.5% of which were seen just once. Roughly 6% of the sample comes from the top ten. The CDR3 covers 14 residues, taking in both the cysteine and the phenylalanine. Solely the CDR3 DNA is kept, with 42 bases framed from the first base. Trimming removed 6 bases from V and 2 bases from J; the gene matches leave 8 bases unexplained. For CDR1 and CDR2, the germline V gene (reference sequence) lists DFQATT and SNEGSKA.

Sequenced input: PBMCs. This chain is built from TRBV20-1 and TRBJ1-2; 8 bases in the junction line up with TRBD1. This clonotype was sampled from a human donor in good health (CMV status not recorded). Some clones in this sample may be carry-over from other donors' samples. In nucleotides, the sequence is TGCAGTGCGGGGGGACAGGCGATGAACTATGGCTACACCTTC. It encodes CSAGGQAMNYGYTF.